Here is one T cell receptor beta chain with its context. Assay: immunoSEQ multiplex PCR; the TCRdb copy retains only in-frame clones and omits some. Here the sample spans 55,000 to 80,000 clones, about nine tenths being singletons. This CDR3 is built from 13 residues. CDR1 and CDR2 (germline): SQVTM, ANQGSEA. V lost 3 bases to trimming and J lost 6 bases, with 14 bases between them. The sample is drawn from a study of control samples from healthy donors and cancer patients. The clonotype originates from a man aged 55 to 69 with colorectal cancer. The chain carries TRBV29-1 and TRBJ2-5, with D maybe TRBD1 (6 bases). Sequences were obtained from PBMCs. In nucleotides, the CDR3 is TGCAGCGTTGAGCCCCAGGGGTTGAAGACCCAGTACTTC. Translating gives CSVEPQGLKTQYF.